One sample yielded the 20 T cell receptor beta chains listed below, sequenced in a study of human T cells and chemical hapten exposure. Time point indicated: pre-sensitization, week 0. This sample's treatment: therapeutic diphenylcyclopropenone sensitization with weekly scalp DPC. Via MiXCR, TCRdb re-called the RACE reads, giving one row per CDR3 protein. The table records 95,000 to 150,000 distinct CDR3 sequences, around an eighth of them present only once. The sample here was whole blood, taken in connection with sensitization to the hapten diphenylcyclopropenone (DPC). The receptors were gathered from a woman under 30 with alopecia areata. Some clones in this sample may be carry-over from other donors' samples.

This clonotype was detected a few times. V usage is TRBV29-1 and J usage is TRBJ1-2; D call uncertain. Germline assignment: CDR1 SQVTM and CDR2 ANQGSEA. V dropped 6 bases and J dropped 3 bases, with 11 bases sitting between them. There are 12 residues in the CDR3. CDR3 sequence reads: CSVRGIYYGYTF. The CDR3 DNA reads TGCAGCGTGAGAGGGATTTACTATGGCTACACCTTC.

This clonotype showed up just a few times. This chain uses TRBV19 with TRBJ2-7; 10 bases line up with TRBD1. The CDR3 is made up of 14 amino acids. The germline gives CDR1 LNHDA, CDR2 SQIVND (reference sequence). J was trimmed by 2 bases and V by 6 bases; bases with no gene match: 4. The CDR3 DNA reads as TGTGCCAGTAGGGGGACAGGGGCGGCCTACGAGCAGTACTTC. Protein: CASRGTGAAYEQYF.

This clonotype was observed many times. V is TRBV12-3 or TRBV12-4 and J is TRBJ2-2; TRBD1 might be the D (6 bases). The CDR3 has 15 residues. V gave up 3 bases and J gave up 7 bases, with 15 bases separating them. The CDR3 sequence: CASSFWQSRGGELFF. CDR3 DNA: TGTGCCAGCAGTTTCTGGCAGAGCAGGGGCGGGGAGCTGTTTTTT.

This clonotype was counted many times. V gene TRBV29-1 combines with J gene TRBJ2-1, with D possibly being TRBD1 or TRBD2 (6 bases each). The V end was cut by 6 bases, the J end by 9 bases, with 21 bases between. This CDR3 has 14 amino acids. Germline assignment: CDR1 SQVTM and CDR2 ANQGSEA. CDR3 sequence: CSVSPFTGAGEQFF. In nucleotides, the CDR3 is TGCAGCGTGAGTCCGTTTACGGGGGCCGGTGAGCAGTTCTTC.

This clonotype was detected only a few times. The chain links TRBV6-2 or TRBV6-3 to TRBJ1-5, with 8 bases identical to TRBD1. This CDR3 is built from 13 residues. The J segment lost 11 bases and the V segment lost 2 bases, leaving 5 bases of the junction unmatched. CDR1 and CDR2 (germline): MNHEY, SVGEGT. This CDR3 is CASSYVGQATQHF. The DNA of the CDR3 is TGTGCCAGCAGTTACGTGGGACAGGCGACCCAGCATTTT.

This clonotype was recorded at least ten times. In DNA, the CDR3 is TGCAGTGCTAGATCTGCCAGGGGGCAACATTCTCAGTACTTC. Translating gives CSARSARGQHSQYF. The gene calls are TRBV20-1 and TRBJ2-4; the match to TRBD1 covers 8 bases. This CDR3 spans 14 amino acids. Germline V gene sequence: CDR1 DFQATT, CDR2 SNEGSKA (reference sequence). Trimming removed 2 bases from V and 12 bases from J; junction bases left unmatched: 12.

Written as DNA, the CDR3 is TGTGCCAGCAGTTTCCGCAGGCGAAGCTCCTATAATTCACCCCTCCACTTT. Translating gives CASSFRRRSSYNSPLHF. The rearrangement uses TRBV6-5 and TRBJ1-6; D gene uncertain. In germline, CDR1 is MNHEY, CDR2 SVGAGI. The CDR3 spans 17 residues. The V and J ends lost 4 bases and 0 bases respectively, with 13 bases between them.

The gene calls are TRBV6-6 and TRBJ1-4; 9 bases match TRBD1. CDR1 is MNHNY, CDR2 SVGAGI, per germline (reference sequence). This CDR3 spans 14 amino acids. V dropped 4 bases and J dropped 7; count of bases not matched to a gene: 4. CDR3 DNA: TGTGCCAGCAGTTCCGGGACAGGGCTTGAAAAACTGTTTTTT. Amino acid sequence: CASSSGTGLEKLFF.

This clonotype was detected only a few times. The chain uses TRBV6-6 and TRBJ1-5; D possibly corresponds to TRBD1 (6 bases). The CDR3 covers 13 residues. Germline-derived CDR1 and CDR2 are MNHNY and SVGAGI (reference sequence). V was pared by 4 bases and J by 9 bases, with 13 bases between. CDR3: CASSSDSRGPQHF. The CDR3 nucleotides read TGTGCCAGCAGTTCGGACAGCCGCGGGCCCCAGCATTTT.

In its sample, this clonotype was seen a few times. The J gene is TRBJ2-1, the V gene TRBV3-1; D perhaps matches TRBD2 (6 bases). CDR1 LGHDT and CDR2 YNNKEL come from the germline V gene (reference sequence). V was pared by 1 base and J by 7 bases, with 11 bases between. This CDR3 region has 14 residues. The CDR3 here is CASSQGGGYNEQFF. CDR3 DNA sequence: TGTGCCAGCAGCCAAGGTGGAGGGTATAATGAGCAGTTCTTC.

This clonotype has more than one count but fewer than ten. The chain recombines TRBV6-5 with TRBJ2-3; D is unresolved. Germline lookup yields CDR1 MNHEY and CDR2 SVGAGI. The germline V and J ends were trimmed by 7 bases and 4 bases, with 15 bases remaining between them. The CDR3 is made up of 14 amino acids. CDR3 sequence: CASKSGGPPDTQYF. In nucleotides, the CDR3 is TGTGCCAGCAAGTCCGGTGGGCCCCCAGATACGCAGTATTTT.

This clonotype was detected only a few times. The gene calls are TRBV7-8 and TRBJ2-1; 10 nucleotides line up with TRBD1. Losses at the gene ends were 10 bases for V and 10 bases for J; bases not matched to a gene: 16. Germline V gene sequence: CDR1 SGHVS, CDR2 FQNEAQ. This CDR3 region has 15 residues. CDR3 loop: CATDRGLRLAAEQFF. CDR3 nucleotide sequence: TGTGCCACAGACAGGGGGCTGAGGCTAGCGGCCGAGCAGTTCTTC.

This clonotype has just a few counts. The J gene is TRBJ1-3, the V gene TRBV6-2 or TRBV6-3; D is unclear. There are 15 residues in the CDR3. Trimming left V 2 bases short and J 0 bases short, with 8 bases between. The V gene's germline CDR1 is MNHEY and CDR2 SVGEGT. DNA of the CDR3: TGTGCCAGCAGTTACGCGGAGGCCTCTGGAAACACCATATATTTT. It codes for CASSYAEASGNTIYF.

This clonotype appeared many times. This chain connects TRBV6-2 or TRBV6-3 to TRBJ1-5; possibly TRBD1 for D (6 bases). V dropped 2 bases and J dropped 4 bases, with 21 bases sitting between them. Germline CDR1 reads MNHEY; CDR2 reads SVGEGT. The CDR3 totals 18 residues. The CDR3 sequence is CASSYPTWTATPNQPQHF. CDR3 coding DNA: TGTGCCAGCAGTTACCCAACCTGGACAGCAACTCCTAATCAGCCCCAGCATTTT.

The genes are TRBV20-1 and TRBJ2-5, with D perhaps TRBD1 (6 bases). CDR1 DFQATT and CDR2 SNEGSKA come from the germline V gene (reference sequence). Trimming stripped 4 bases from V and 3 bases from J, with 9 bases between. The CDR3 is made up of 12 amino acids. The CDR3 protein is CSAIRGKETQYF. The CDR3 coding sequence is TGCAGTGCTATCAGGGGAAAAGAGACCCAGTACTTC.

This chain joins TRBV10-1 and TRBJ1-6, with TRBD1 matching over 11 bases. The CDR3 is 20 amino acids. V dropped 6 bases and J dropped 5; count of bases not matched to a gene: 18. Germline V gene data show CDR1 as WNHNN and CDR2 as SYGVQD (reference sequence). The CDR3 loop reads CASSPEVGGQGVRNNSPLHF. The DNA for the CDR3 is TGCGCCAGCAGCCCCGAGGTTGGGGGACAGGGGGTCAGGAATAATTCACCCCTCCACTTT.

This clonotype was observed a handful of times. The gene calls are TRBV6-4 and TRBJ2-2; 11 bases match TRBD1. This CDR3 spans 15 amino acids. Looked up from germline, CDR1 is MRHNA and CDR2 is SNTAGT. Trimming at V came to 6 bases and at J to 4 bases, leaving 4 bases not matched to a gene. Written as DNA, the CDR3 is TGTGCCAGCAGGGGACAGGGGGATACCACCGGGGAGCTGTTTTTT. Translation gives CASRGQGDTTGELFF.

This clonotype has just a few counts. The J gene is TRBJ2-3, the V gene TRBV24-1, with 7 bases lining up with TRBD2. Unmatched junction bases numbered 11, after V lost 4 bases and J lost 5 bases. The CDR3 has 16 amino acids. Germline CDR1 reads KGHDR; CDR2 reads SFDVKD. The CDR3 loop is CATSDPTPGRVDTQYF. DNA of the CDR3: TGTGCCACCAGTGACCCGACTCCGGGGAGGGTAGATACGCAGTATTTT.

This clonotype was detected a few times. The V call is TRBV30, the J call TRBJ1-3; D is ambiguous. This CDR3 has 14 residues. Trimming took 1 base from V and 0 from J, leaving 7 bases between them. The germline gives CDR1 GTSNPN, CDR2 SVGIG (reference sequence). CDR3 DNA sequence: TGTGCCTGGAGTGAAGGCGTCTCTGGAAACACCATATATTTT. It yields the protein CAWSEGVSGNTIYF.

This clonotype was seen repeatedly, ten times or more. The V gene is TRBV21-1, the J gene TRBJ1-5; the D segment call TRBD1 is taken from the table without a DNA check. TRBV21-1 constitutes a pseudogene. There are 15 residues in the CDR3. Written as DNA, the CDR3 is TGTGCCAGCAGCAAAGGGGGGACAGCCCTTCAGCCCCAGCATTTT. It specifies CASSKGGTALQPQHF.